Following are 8 T cell receptor beta chains from one sample sequenced in a study of T cells after somatic rescue of genetic block. The method was immunoSEQ multiplex PCR; TCRdb's version includes in-frame clones alone and lacks a portion of them. The data show roughly 14,000 clones, under 75% seen once. The sample consisted of peripheral blood mononuclear cells (PBMCs). These receptors all stem from a boy younger than 18.

The chain joins TRBV6-5 to TRBJ2-7, with 11 bases fitting TRBD2. Germline CDR1 MNHEY, CDR2 SVGAGI. The CDR3 length is 14 residues. Trimming took 4 bases from V and 5 from J; bases not matched to a gene: 4. The CDR3 sequence: CASSLAGGTDEQYF. DNA of the CDR3: TGTGCCAGCAGTTTAGCGGGAGGGACGGACGAGCAGTACTTC.

This clone came up a few times. The chain links TRBV9 to TRBJ2-5; possibly TRBD1 for D (5 bases). Germline V gene data show CDR1 as SGDLS and CDR2 as YYNGEE. This CDR3 contains 15 residues. Trimming removed 2 bases at V and 1 base at J, with 12 bases between. The CDR3 nucleotides are TGTGCCAGCAGCGTTGACAGCTTGCCCCAAGAGACCCAGTACTTC. It specifies CASSVDSLPQETQYF.

This chain joins TRBV5-1 and TRBJ1-2; 8 positions agree with TRBD1. This CDR3 comprises 13 residues. CDR1 SGHRS and CDR2 YFSETQ come from the germline V gene. After removal of 0 bases from V and 6 bases from J, the junction contained 1 base not matched to a gene. CDR3 sequence: CASSLARGHGYTF. The CDR3, as DNA: TGCGCCAGCAGCTTGGCCAGGGGGCATGGCTACACCTTC.

The chain links TRBV18 to TRBJ1-4, with D unresolved. The length of the CDR3 is 14 residues. The V end was cut by 0 bases, the J end by 3 bases, with 5 bases between. CDR1 is KGHSH, CDR2 LQKENI, per germline. CDR3 residues: CASSPPGPNEKLFF. The CDR3 DNA follows: TGTGCCAGCTCACCACCGGGCCCTAATGAAAAACTGTTTTTT. Using reference TRBV18 and TRBJ1-4 for the parts outside the CDR3, the full variable domain is NAGVMQNPRHLVRRRGQEARLRCSPMKGHSHVYWYRQLPEEGLKFMVYLQKENIIDESGMPKERFSAEFPKEGPSILRIQQVVRGDSAAYFCASSPPGPNEKLFFGSGTQLSVL.

The chain joins TRBV28 to TRBJ2-1; TRBD2 might be the D (5 bases). Germline CDR1 MDHEN, CDR2 SYDVKM. This CDR3 region has 14 residues. V shed 5 bases and J shed 3 bases, with 11 bases lying between them. CDR3 in amino acids: CASSRPGFYNEQFF. The DNA for the CDR3 is TGTGCCAGCAGTCGCCCGGGGTTCTACAATGAGCAGTTCTTC.

The chain carries TRBV7-9 and TRBJ1-5; D unresolved. This CDR3 contains 12 residues. Trimming took off 3 bases at V and 3 bases at J, with 3 bases between the two ends. Germline V gives CDR1 SEHNR, CDR2 FQNEAQ (reference sequence). The CDR3 DNA sequence: TGTGCCAGCAGCTTCAACAATCAGCCCCAGCATTTT. This codes for CASSFNNQPQHF.

The chain employs TRBV28 and TRBJ1-4; D perhaps matches TRBD1 (5 bases). The CDR3 covers 15 residues. V lost 1 base, J lost 1 base, and 7 bases lay in between. CDR1 and CDR2 from the germline V gene are MDHEN and SYDVKM. In nucleotides, the CDR3 is TGTGCCAGCAGTTTATTGGGGGGAACTAATGAAAAACTGTTTTTT. It is translated as CASSLLGGTNEKLFF.

The V call is TRBV5-7, the J call TRBJ1-1; D might be TRBD1 (6 bases). TRBV5-7 is identified as an open reading frame with a role that is uncertain. The V end lost 2 bases, the J end lost 4 bases, and 12 bases lay between the germline ends. CDR3 size: 14 residues. The CDR3 sequence: CASSFRRGRTEAFF. The CDR3 bases are TGTGCCAGCAGCTTTAGGCGGGGGCGCACTGAAGCTTTCTTT.